What follows is one T cell receptor beta chain and its context. Its antigen target is currently unknown. Base qualities are not recorded, but no much larger clone differs from it by a single base. At the junction V is shortened by 5 bases and J by 2 bases, with 13 bases in between. The CDR3 measures 14 amino acids from cysteine to phenylalanine. Here the CDR3 DNA is all that survives: 42 bases in frame from base 1. CDR1 and CDR2, per the germline V gene, are SGHRS and YFSETQ. Whole blood was collected in K2EDTA tubes by collaborating institutions according to the institutions' own protocols. Collaborator samples were shipped for TCRbeta analysis as frozen whole blood, isolated PBMCs, or DNA extracted from either sample type. The immunoSEQ Assay, a bias-controlled multiplex PCR, was used to amplify TCRbeta CDR3 regions from genomic DNA. Per the source publication's procedure: The number of nucleated cells in each sample was estimated by amplification of reference gene primers within the assay. Sequence reads were collapsed and filtered to measure the absolute abundance of every unique TCRbeta CDR3 rearrangement. For each sample, productive Simpson clonality was calculated as the square root of Simpson's diversity index over productive rearrangements. TCRdb holds this immuneACCESS table with in-frame rearrangements only. Some clones are missing; in checked studies, unresolved V genes explain under half, and the rest has no known cause. V and J calls and clone size are as listed in that table; D and trimming were resolved from the DNA. Here the sample has roughly 40,000 clones; about 77% occur a single time. The ten largest account for about 25% of the sample.

The data were obtained in a study of blood T cell repertoires in COVID-19 (dated by TCRdb to between 2020 and 2021). A note on the overall study: Samples covering the acute and convalescent phases of COVID-19 were provided by collaborators in the United States, Italy and Spain. The prospective study material was composed of cDNA or gDNA derived from T cells, B-cell-depleted T cells, or PBMCs. Subjects who had been exposed to COVID-19, were actively infected with it, or had recovered from it provided the deeply sampled blood TCRbeta repertoires that made up the dataset. The repertoires were released in a freely available public database intended as a resource for research on the immune response to SARS-CoV-2. The samples were drawn from the first 160 participants of the ongoing ImmuneRACE study and from 1,254 subjects provided by 6 global collaborators. The sample metadata nearly always contained a de-identified subject ID, COVID-19 status, age in years and sex. Where HLA class I and class II types were available, the types were taken from metadata supplied by the sample provider, not from assay-based typing.

The research as a whole found: How much clinical and demographic metadata was included differed by source and by participant, and the metadata was provided uncurated.

The V and J segments used are TRBV5-1 and TRBJ2-5; 6 matching bases give a weak D call of TRBD1. The sequenced material came from peripheral blood. The sequence came from a man older than 75 with acute or convalescent COVID-19. The CDR3 region has the sequence CASRLGQLQETQYF. The DNA is TGCGCCAGCAGACTGGGACAACTACAAGAGACCCAGTACTTC.